This TCR beta chain was recorded in a study of regulatory T cells in long-lasting Graves disease. Arm-PCR of CDR3 regions and iRepertoire HTBI primers were the basis on which TCR beta libraries were built. Via MiXCR, TCRdb re-called the multiplex PCR reads, giving one row per CDR3 protein. The sample shows more than 400,000 distinct CDR3 sequences, 15% to 20% of them seen only once. The time point here: newly diagnosed GD, antithyroid drugs for less than 3 months. PBMC RNA was the source of the TCR library. The same data also went into a second study, on T cells in Graves' hyperthyroidism and ophthalmopathy.

The TCR was taken from a woman aged 25 to 39 with Graves disease. Sequencing was performed on peripheral blood mononuclear cells (PBMCs), taken at new diagnosis, from a patient treated with antithyroid drugs.

The CDR3 here is CASSLDGIGYEQYF. The DNA of the CDR3 is TGTGCCAGCAGCCTCGACGGGATAGGGTACGAGCAGTACTTC. The chain couples TRBV11-1 to TRBJ2-7; D is possibly TRBD2 (5 bases). Germline V lookup: CDR1 SGHAT, CDR2 FQDESV (reference sequence). This CDR3 has 14 residues. Trimming took 5 bases from V and 4 from J, leaving 15 bases between them.